The source of this TCR beta chain is a study of PD-1 blockade in classical Hodgkin lymphoma. There was relapse after autologous stem cell transplantation in every patient, and there was variation in brentuximab vedotin exposure. Patients showed best responses of complete response, partial response or progressive disease. General study points: Similar baseline diversity was found in complete responders and newly diagnosed patients. Newly diagnosed patients reportedly had lower baseline TCR diversity than healthy donors.

For this clone: The antigen is not known.

V lost 5 bases and J lost 2, with 6 bases in between. Per germline, CDR1 DFQATT and CDR2 SNEGSKA (reference sequence). CDR3 length: 11 amino acids. TCRdb keeps only in-frame clones here, not all; method: immunoSEQ multiplex PCR. The sample contains some 23,000 clones, 69% of which appear only once. V and J are TRBV20-1 and TRBJ1-2; TRBD1 might be the D (5 bases). The source of this sequence is a human donor with classical Hodgkin lymphoma. The input for sequencing was peripheral blood mononuclear cells (PBMCs), taken at baseline. CDR3 loop: CSAGDNYGYTF. The DNA for the CDR3 is TGCAGTGCTGGGGACAACTATGGCTACACCTTC.